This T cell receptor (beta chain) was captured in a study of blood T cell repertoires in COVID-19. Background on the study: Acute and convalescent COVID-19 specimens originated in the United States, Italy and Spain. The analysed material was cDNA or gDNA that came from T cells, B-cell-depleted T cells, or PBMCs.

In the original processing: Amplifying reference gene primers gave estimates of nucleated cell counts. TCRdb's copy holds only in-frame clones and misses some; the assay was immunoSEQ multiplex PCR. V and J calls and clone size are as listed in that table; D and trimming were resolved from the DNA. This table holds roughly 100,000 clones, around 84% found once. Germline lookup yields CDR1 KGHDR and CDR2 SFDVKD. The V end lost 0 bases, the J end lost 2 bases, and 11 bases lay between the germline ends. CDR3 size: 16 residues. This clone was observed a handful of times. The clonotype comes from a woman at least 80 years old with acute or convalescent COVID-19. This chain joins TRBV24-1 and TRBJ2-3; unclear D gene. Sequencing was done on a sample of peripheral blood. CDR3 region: CATSDLAGRSTDTQYF. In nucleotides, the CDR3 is TGTGCCACCAGTGATTTGGCAGGTCGTTCCACAGATACGCAGTATTTT.